The clone carrying this T cell receptor beta chain was seen a few times. Its antigen is not identified. The data stem from a study of T cell repertoires in cytomegalovirus infection. One entry per CDR3 protein, called by TCRdb with MiXCR from the reads. Of 150,000 or so distinct CDR3 sequences listed, roughly 15% are singletons. Study results and caveats: Summed public TCR beta family frequency identified CMV carriers bearing the relevant HLA. Across the ex vivo response, the dominant clonotypes were HLA-C-restricted CMV-specific TCR beta clonotypes.

The V and J ends lost 10 bases and 1 base, in that order; junction bases with no gene match: 5. Germline assignment: CDR1 ENHRY and CDR2 SYGVKD. The CDR3 sequence is 13 residues long. The receptor was derived from a human donor in good health (CMV status not recorded). Some clones in this sample may be carry-over from other donors' samples. Specimen: CD8+ T cells from PBMCs. The rearrangement links TRBV10-3 to TRBJ1-1; 8 bases fit TRBD1. The CDR3 reads CATAGTGNTEAFF. The CDR3 nucleotides read TGTGCCACGGCCGGGACAGGGAACACTGAAGCTTTCTTT.